This T cell receptor beta chain was recovered during a study of T cells in Graves' hyperthyroidism and ophthalmopathy. RNA transcripts served as the template for amplifying TCR beta CDR3 regions. Initially, a first-round RT-PCR of the TCR CDR3 employed the HTBI primer set. TCRdb reprocessed the multiplex PCR reads with MiXCR, giving one entry per CDR3 protein. The sample gives about 35,000 distinct CDR3 sequences, around half of which show up once; roughly 6.2% is in the top ten. This CDR3 spans 14 amino acids. V trimming: 1 base; J trimming: 6 bases; junction bases outside the gene matches: 6. CDR1 and CDR2 from the germline V gene are SGHNT and YYREEE (reference sequence). This clonotype showed up many times.

The chain joins TRBV5-4 to TRBJ1-1; 7 bases map to TRBD1. The TCR originated in a woman in her 50s with Graves' hyperthyroidism that later progressed to Graves' ophthalmopathy. Sequencing was performed on blood. CDR3 in DNA: TGTGCCAGCAGCTTGCAGGGGACAGCGGCTGAAGCTTTCTTT. Its protein product is CASSLQGTAAEAFF.